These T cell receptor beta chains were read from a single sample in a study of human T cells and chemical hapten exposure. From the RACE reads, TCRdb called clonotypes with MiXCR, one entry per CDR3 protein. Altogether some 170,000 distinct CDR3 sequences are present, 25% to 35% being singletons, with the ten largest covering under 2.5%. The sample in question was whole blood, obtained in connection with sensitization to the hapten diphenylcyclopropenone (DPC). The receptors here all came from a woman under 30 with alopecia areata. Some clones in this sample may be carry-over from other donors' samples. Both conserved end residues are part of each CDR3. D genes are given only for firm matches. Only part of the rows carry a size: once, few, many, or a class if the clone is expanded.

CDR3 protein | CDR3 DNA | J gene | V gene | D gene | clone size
CASSPQGQGSYNEQFF | TGTGCCAGCAGCCCTCAAGGTCAGGGCTCCTACAATGAGCAGTTCTTC | TRBJ2-1 | TRBV7-2 | . | .
CASLDSYNEQFF | TGTGCCAGCCTCGACTCTTACAATGAGCAGTTCTTC | TRBJ2-1 | TRBV6-6 | . | .
CSARSLYGYTF | TGCAGTGCTAGAAGTCTTTATGGCTACACCTTC | TRBJ1-2 | TRBV20-1 | . | .
CASSQDPTSNEQYF | TGCGCCAGCAGCCAAGACCCAACTAGTAACGAGCAGTACTTC | TRBJ2-7 | TRBV4-1 | . | few
CASRAGGENQPQHF | TGTGCCAGCAGGGCAGGGGGGGAGAATCAGCCCCAGCATTTT | TRBJ1-5 | TRBV25-1 | TRBD1 | few
CASSQFGSEQFF | TGCGCCAGCAGCCAGTTCGGGAGCGAGCAGTTCTTC | TRBJ2-1 | TRBV4-3 | . | few
CSVGQGVGAQYF | TGCAGCGTGGGACAGGGGGTGGGAGCGCAGTATTTT | TRBJ2-3 | TRBV29-1 | TRBD1 | .
CASSLEFEYGYTF | TGTGCCAGCAGCTTGGAATTTGAATATGGCTACACCTTC | TRBJ1-2 | TRBV5-4 | . | .
CSAWTGREAFF | TGCAGCGCCTGGACAGGTAGAGAAGCTTTCTTT | TRBJ1-1 | TRBV29-1 | TRBD1 | few
CSAHRGQETQYF | TGCAGTGCTCACAGGGGGCAGGAGACCCAGTACTTC | TRBJ2-5 | TRBV20-1 | TRBD1 | few
CASSSGPRRTGELFF | TGTGCCAGCAGCTCAGGTCCCCGGAGAACCGGGGAGCTGTTTTTT | TRBJ2-2 | TRBV11-3 | . | .
CASSYSGQGKNEQFF | TGTGCCAGCAGTTATTCGGGACAGGGGAAGAATGAGCAGTTCTTC | TRBJ2-1 | TRBV6-5 | TRBD1 | .
CATPSPSLEQFF | TGTGCCACCCCCTCCCCAAGCCTAGAGCAGTTCTTC | TRBJ2-1 | TRBV2 | . | few
CSAMRRPANYGYTF | TGCAGTGCTATGAGACGGCCCGCTAACTATGGCTACACCTTC | TRBJ1-2 | TRBV20-1 | . | few
CASSVGEDRGWYEQYF | TGTGCCAGCAGCGTAGGGGAAGACAGGGGGTGGTACGAGCAGTACTTC | TRBJ2-7 | TRBV9 | TRBD1 | few
CASRGTGRGDNEQFF | TGTGCCAGCAGAGGGACAGGGAGGGGGGACAATGAGCAGTTCTTC | TRBJ2-1 | TRBV6-2/TRBV6-3 | TRBD1 | few
CASSLARGRKAFF | TGCGCCAGCAGCTTGGCAAGGGGGCGTAAGGCTTTCTTT | TRBJ1-1 | TRBV5-1 | TRBD1 | few
CASSYHRTGSGEKLFF | TGTGCCAGCAGCTACCACCGGACAGGGTCAGGCGAAAAACTGTTTTTT | TRBJ1-4 | TRBV12-3/TRBV12-4 | TRBD1 | few
CASSLKVGQGAEAFF | TGCGCCAGCAGCTTGAAGGTAGGACAGGGGGCTGAAGCTTTCTTT | TRBJ1-1 | TRBV5-1 | TRBD1 | .
CASSPGLQPDTQYF | TGTGCCAGCAGTCCTGGACTTCAGCCTGATACGCAGTATTTT | TRBJ2-3 | TRBV3-1 | . | .
CASSVEGHYNEQFF | TGTGCCAGCAGTGTGGAGGGGCACTACAATGAGCAGTTCTTC | TRBJ2-1 | TRBV2 | . | .
CASSNGGTGEADTQYF | TGTGCCAGCAGCAACGGGGGGACAGGGGAAGCAGATACGCAGTATTTT | TRBJ2-3 | TRBV7-2 | TRBD1 | few
CASSFWGLQTFYEQYF | TGTGCCAGCAGTTTTTGGGGCCTTCAAACATTCTACGAGCAGTACTTC | TRBJ2-7 | TRBV27 | . | few
CSVSPGDGYTF | TGCAGCGTGAGCCCCGGGGATGGCTACACCTTC | TRBJ1-2 | TRBV29-1 | . | many
CSAHLLRQETQYF | TGCAGTGCCCATCTCTTACGTCAAGAGACCCAGTACTTC | TRBJ2-5 | TRBV20-1 | . | few
CSAAGTGNGYTF | TGCAGTGCCGCCGGGACAGGGAATGGCTACACCTTC | TRBJ1-2 | TRBV20-1 | TRBD1 | .
CASSYNRNSYNSPLHF | TGTGCCAGCAGCTATAACAGGAACTCCTATAATTCACCCCTCCACTTT | TRBJ1-6 | TRBV7-3 | . | .
CASSTGYEQYF | TGCGCCAGTTCAACAGGGTACGAGCAGTACTTC | TRBJ2-7 | TRBV10-2 | . | .
CASTPLAGGKDTQYF | TGTGCCAGCACCCCACTAGCGGGGGGAAAGGATACGCAGTATTTT | TRBJ2-3 | TRBV2 | TRBD2 | few
CASSGYQETQYF | TGTGCCAGCAGCGGGTACCAAGAGACCCAGTACTTC | TRBJ2-5 | TRBV9 | . | .
CASRQGHQSSGANVLTF | TGTGCCAGCAGGCAGGGACACCAAAGCTCTGGGGCCAACGTCCTGACTTTC | TRBJ2-6 | TRBV21-1 | . | few
CSVEIPDSSYEQYF | TGCAGCGTTGAGATCCCTGACAGCTCCTACGAGCAGTACTTC | TRBJ2-7 | TRBV29-1 | . | .
CASSLRGQFYEQYF | TGTGCCAGCAGTTTACGGGGACAGTTCTACGAGCAGTACTTC | TRBJ2-7 | TRBV27 | TRBD1 | .
CASSVGTSGETQYF | TGTGCCAGCAGCGTCGGGACTAGCGGAGAGACCCAGTACTTC | TRBJ2-5 | TRBV9 | TRBD2 | .
CASSRSPRYEAFF | TGTGCCAGCAGCCGCTCGCCGCGGTATGAAGCTTTCTTT | TRBJ1-1 | TRBV7-6 | . | .
CSASSRSSGNTIYF | TGCAGTGCTAGTAGCCGAAGCTCTGGAAACACCATATATTTT | TRBJ1-3 | TRBV20-1 | . | .
CASSNAAGTDTQYF | TGTGCCAGCAGCAACGCCGCGGGCACAGATACGCAGTATTTT | TRBJ2-3 | TRBV6-2/TRBV6-3 | . | .
CASSLSGGSDSYEQYF | TGTGCCAGCAGTCTAAGCGGGGGATCAGACTCCTACGAGCAGTACTTC | TRBJ2-7 | TRBV7-9 | TRBD2 | .
CASRKISSGNTIYF | TGTGCCAGCAGAAAAATTAGCTCTGGAAACACCATATATTTT | TRBJ1-3 | TRBV12-3/TRBV12-4 | . | .
CASSTPGQGATGELFF | TGTGCCAGCTCAACTCCCGGACAGGGGGCAACCGGGGAGCTGTTTTTT | TRBJ2-2 | TRBV18 | TRBD1 | few
CASSASRGPQRHGYTF | TGTGCCAGCAGCGCTAGCAGGGGCCCTCAGCGACATGGCTACACCTTC | TRBJ1-2 | TRBV9 | . | .
CASSSRQGFQETQYF | TGCGCCAGCAGCTCCCGACAGGGTTTTCAAGAGACCCAGTACTTC | TRBJ2-5 | TRBV5-1 | TRBD1 | few
CSAGDSYEQYF | TGCAGCGCCGGGGACTCCTACGAGCAGTACTTC | TRBJ2-7 | TRBV29-1 | . | few
CSVGGVSEKLFF | TGCAGCGTAGGGGGTGTGTCTGAAAAACTGTTTTTT | TRBJ1-4 | TRBV29-1 | . | .
CASSSLQEGGGYTF | TGTGCCAGCAGTTCTCTCCAGGAGGGAGGTGGCTACACCTTC | TRBJ1-2 | TRBV27 | . | .
CSVGQPNTEAFF | TGCAGCGTTGGACAGCCGAACACTGAAGCTTTCTTT | TRBJ1-1 | TRBV29-1 | . | many
CASSDRLSGNSPLHF | TGTGCCAGCAGTGATCGCTTGTCGGGCAATTCACCCCTCCACTTT | TRBJ1-6 | TRBV2 | . | .
CASSVDPSYNEQFF | TGTGCCAGCAGCGTCGACCCCTCCTACAATGAGCAGTTCTTC | TRBJ2-1 | TRBV9 | . | .
CASSLSVVNGYTF | TGTGCCAGCAGCTTAAGCGTTGTGAACGGCTACACCTTC | TRBJ1-2 | TRBV7-9 | . | once
CATSPDRDGQPQHF | TGTGCCACCTCGCCCGACAGGGACGGGCAGCCCCAGCATTTT | TRBJ1-5 | TRBV15 | TRBD1 | once
CASSSGQGGEKLFF | TGTGCCAGCAGCTCCGGACAGGGCGGGGAAAAACTGTTTTTT | TRBJ1-4 | TRBV7-8 | TRBD1 | .